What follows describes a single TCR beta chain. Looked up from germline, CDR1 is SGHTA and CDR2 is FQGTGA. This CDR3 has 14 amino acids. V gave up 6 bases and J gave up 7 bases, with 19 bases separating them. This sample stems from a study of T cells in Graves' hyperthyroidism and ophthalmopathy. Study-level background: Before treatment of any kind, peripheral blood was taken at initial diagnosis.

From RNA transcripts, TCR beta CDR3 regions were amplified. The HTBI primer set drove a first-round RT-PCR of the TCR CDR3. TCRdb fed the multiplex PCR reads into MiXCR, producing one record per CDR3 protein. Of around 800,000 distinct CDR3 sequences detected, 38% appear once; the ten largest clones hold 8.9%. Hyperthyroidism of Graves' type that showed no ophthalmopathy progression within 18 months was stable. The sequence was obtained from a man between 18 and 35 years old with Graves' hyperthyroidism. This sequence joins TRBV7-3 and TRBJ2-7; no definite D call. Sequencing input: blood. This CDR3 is CASSEGQEPLEQYF. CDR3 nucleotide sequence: TGTGCCAGCAGTGAAGGGCAGGAGCCTCTGGAGCAGTACTTC.